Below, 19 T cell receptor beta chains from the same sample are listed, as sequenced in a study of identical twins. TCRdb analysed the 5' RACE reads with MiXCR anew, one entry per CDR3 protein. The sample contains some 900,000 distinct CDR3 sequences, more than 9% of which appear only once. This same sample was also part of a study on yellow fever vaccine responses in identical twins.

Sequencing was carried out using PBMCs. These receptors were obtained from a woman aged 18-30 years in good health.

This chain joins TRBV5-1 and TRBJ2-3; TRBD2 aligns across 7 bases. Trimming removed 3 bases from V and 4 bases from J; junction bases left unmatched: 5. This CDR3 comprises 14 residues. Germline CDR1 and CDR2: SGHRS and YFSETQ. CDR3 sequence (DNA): TGCGCCAGCAGCTCCCTAGCGGATTCAGATACGCAGTATTTT. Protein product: CASSSLADSDTQYF. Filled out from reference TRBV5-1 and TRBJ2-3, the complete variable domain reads KAGVTQTPRYLIKTRGQQVTLSCSPISGHRSVSWYQQTPGQGLQFLFEYFSETQRNKGNFPGRFSGRQFSNSRSEMNVSTLELGDSALYLCASSSLADSDTQYFGPGTRLTVL.

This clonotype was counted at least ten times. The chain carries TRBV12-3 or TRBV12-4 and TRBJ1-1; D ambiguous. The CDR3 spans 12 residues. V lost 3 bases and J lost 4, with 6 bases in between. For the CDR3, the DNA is TGTGCCAGCAGTTTTGGTATCACTGAAGCTTTCTTT. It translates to CASSFGITEAFF.

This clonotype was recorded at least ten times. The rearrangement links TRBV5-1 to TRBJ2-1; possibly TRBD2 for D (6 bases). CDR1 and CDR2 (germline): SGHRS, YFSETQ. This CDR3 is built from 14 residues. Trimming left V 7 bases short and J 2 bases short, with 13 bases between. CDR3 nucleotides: TGCGCCAGCTACCGGGACTCCCCCTACAATGAGCAGTTCTTC. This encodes CASYRDSPYNEQFF.

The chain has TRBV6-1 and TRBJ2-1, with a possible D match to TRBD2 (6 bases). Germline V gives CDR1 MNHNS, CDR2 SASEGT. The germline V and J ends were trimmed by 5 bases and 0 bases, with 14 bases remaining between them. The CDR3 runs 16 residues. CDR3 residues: CASSPSSAGSYNEQFF. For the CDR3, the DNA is TGTGCCAGCAGTCCTTCTAGCGCCGGCTCCTACAATGAGCAGTTCTTC.

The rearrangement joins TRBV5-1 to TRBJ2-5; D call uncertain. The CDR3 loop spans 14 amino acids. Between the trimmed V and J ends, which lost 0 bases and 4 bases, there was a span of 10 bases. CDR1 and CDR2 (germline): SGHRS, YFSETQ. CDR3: CASSLGRVVETQYF. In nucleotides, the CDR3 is TGCGCCAGCAGCTTGGGACGCGTTGTAGAGACCCAGTACTTC.

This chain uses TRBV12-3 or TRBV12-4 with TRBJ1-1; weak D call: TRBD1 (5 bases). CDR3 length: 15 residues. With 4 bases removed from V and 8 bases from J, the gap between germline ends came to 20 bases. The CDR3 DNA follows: TGTGCCAGCAGTTCGCCTGGAGACGTGGGGCGCGAAGCTTTCTTT. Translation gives CASSSPGDVGREAFF.

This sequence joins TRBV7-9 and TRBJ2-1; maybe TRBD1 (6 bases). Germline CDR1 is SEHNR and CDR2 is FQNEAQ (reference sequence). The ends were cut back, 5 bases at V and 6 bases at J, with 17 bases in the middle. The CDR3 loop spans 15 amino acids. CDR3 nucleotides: TGTGCCAGCAGCCCCCATCTGGGGGCTCTCAATGAGCAGTTCTTC. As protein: CASSPHLGALNEQFF. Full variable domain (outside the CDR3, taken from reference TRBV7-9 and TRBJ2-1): DTGVSQNPRHKITKRGQNVTFRCDPISEHNRLYWYRQTLGQGPEFLTYFQNEAQLEKSRLLSDRFSAERPKGSFSTLEIQRTEQGDSAMYLCASSPHLGALNEQFFGPGTRLTVL.

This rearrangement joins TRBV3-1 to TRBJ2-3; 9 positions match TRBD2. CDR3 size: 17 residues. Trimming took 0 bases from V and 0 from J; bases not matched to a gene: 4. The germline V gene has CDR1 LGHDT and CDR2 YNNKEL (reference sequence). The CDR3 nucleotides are TGTGCCAGCAGCCAAGATACAGGACTAGCGAGCACAGATACGCAGTATTTT. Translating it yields CASSQDTGLASTDTQYF.

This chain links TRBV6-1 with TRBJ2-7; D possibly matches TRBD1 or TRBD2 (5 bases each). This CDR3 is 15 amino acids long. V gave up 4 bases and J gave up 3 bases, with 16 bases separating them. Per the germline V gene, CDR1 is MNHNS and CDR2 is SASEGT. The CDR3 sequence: CASSGGLQAVYEQYF. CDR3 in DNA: TGTGCCAGCAGTGGAGGGTTACAGGCGGTCTACGAGCAGTACTTC.

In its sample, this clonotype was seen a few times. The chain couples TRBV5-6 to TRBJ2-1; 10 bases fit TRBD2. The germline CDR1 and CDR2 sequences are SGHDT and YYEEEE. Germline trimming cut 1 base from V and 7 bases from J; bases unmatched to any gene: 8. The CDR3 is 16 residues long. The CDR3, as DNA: TGTGCCAGCAGCTTGACCACTAGCGGGGCCTTAAATGAGCAGTTCTTC. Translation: CASSLTTSGALNEQFF.

CDR3 protein: CASFFPGGTEAFF. CDR3 nucleotides: TGTGCCAGTTTCTTTCCGGGCGGCACTGAAGCTTTCTTT. The V call is TRBV6-1, the J call TRBJ1-1; D is unresolved. This CDR3 contains 13 residues. V was cut by 9 bases and J by 4 bases, with 15 bases left in between. In germline, CDR1 is MNHNS, CDR2 SASEGT.

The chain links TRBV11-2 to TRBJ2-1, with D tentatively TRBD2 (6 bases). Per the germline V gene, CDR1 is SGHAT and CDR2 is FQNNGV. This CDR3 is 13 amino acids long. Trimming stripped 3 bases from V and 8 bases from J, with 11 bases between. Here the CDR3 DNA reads TGTGCCAGCAGCTTGGAGGGGCGCGATGAGCAGTTCTTC. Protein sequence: CASSLEGRDEQFF.

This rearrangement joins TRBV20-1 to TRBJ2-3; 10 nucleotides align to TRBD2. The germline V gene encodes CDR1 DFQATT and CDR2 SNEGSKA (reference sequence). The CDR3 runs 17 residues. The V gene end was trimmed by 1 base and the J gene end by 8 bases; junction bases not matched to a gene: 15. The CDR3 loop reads CSARARVRLAGEGTQYF. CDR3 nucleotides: TGCAGTGCTAGAGCCCGCGTGCGGCTAGCGGGGGAGGGTACGCAGTATTTT.

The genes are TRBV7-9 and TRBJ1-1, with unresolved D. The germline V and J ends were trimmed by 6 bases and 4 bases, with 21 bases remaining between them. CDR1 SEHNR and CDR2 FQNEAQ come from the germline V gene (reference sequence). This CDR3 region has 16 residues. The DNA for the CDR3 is TGTGCCAGCAGTCCAAAAGGGAGGGTAGCAGCCACTGAAGCTTTCTTT. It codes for CASSPKGRVAATEAFF.

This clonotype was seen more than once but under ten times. As DNA, the CDR3 is TGTGCCAGCAGCGGGGGACAAAAAATAAGGACCTACGAGCAGTACGTC. Translating gives CASSGGQKIRTYEQYV. The rearrangement uses TRBV7-9 and TRBJ2-7; D perhaps matches TRBD1 (6 bases). The CDR3 length is 16 residues. The germline gives CDR1 SEHNR, CDR2 FQNEAQ (reference sequence). Between the trimmed V and J ends, which lost 5 bases and 2 bases, there was a span of 19 bases.

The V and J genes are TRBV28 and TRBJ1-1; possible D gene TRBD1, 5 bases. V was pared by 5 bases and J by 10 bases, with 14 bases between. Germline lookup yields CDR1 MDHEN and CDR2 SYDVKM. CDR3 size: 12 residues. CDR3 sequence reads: CASSGRVLSAFF. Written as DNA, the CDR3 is TGTGCCAGCAGTGGCAGGGTTCTCTCAGCTTTCTTT.

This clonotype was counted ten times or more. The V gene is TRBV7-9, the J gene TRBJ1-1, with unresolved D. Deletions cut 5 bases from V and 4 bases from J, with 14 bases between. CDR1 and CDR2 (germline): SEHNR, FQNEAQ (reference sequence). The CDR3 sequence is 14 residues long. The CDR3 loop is CASSPRPDGTEAFF. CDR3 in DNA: TGTGCCAGCAGCCCCCGTCCAGATGGCACTGAAGCTTTCTTT.

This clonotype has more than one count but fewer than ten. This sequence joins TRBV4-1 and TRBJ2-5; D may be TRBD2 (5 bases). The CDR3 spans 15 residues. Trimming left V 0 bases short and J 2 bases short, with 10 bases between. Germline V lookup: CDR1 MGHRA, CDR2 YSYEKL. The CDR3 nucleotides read TGCGCCAGCAGCCAAGACCGGGGAACACAAGAGACCCAGTACTTC. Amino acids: CASSQDRGTQETQYF.

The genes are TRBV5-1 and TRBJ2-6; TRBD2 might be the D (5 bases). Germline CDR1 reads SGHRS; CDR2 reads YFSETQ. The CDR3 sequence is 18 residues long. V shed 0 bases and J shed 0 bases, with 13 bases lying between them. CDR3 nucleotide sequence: TGCGCCAGCAGCTTGGTTGGAGGCTTAGGCTCTGGGGCCAACGTCCTGACTTTC. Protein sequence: CASSLVGGLGSGANVLTF.